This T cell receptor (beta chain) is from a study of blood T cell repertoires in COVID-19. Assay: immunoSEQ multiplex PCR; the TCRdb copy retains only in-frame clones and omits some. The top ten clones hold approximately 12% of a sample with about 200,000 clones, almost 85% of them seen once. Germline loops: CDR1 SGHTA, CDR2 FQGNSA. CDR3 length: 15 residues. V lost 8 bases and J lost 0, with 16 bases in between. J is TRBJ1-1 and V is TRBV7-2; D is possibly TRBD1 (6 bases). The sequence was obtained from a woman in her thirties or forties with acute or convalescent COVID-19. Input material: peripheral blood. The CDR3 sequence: CASSGQVLMNTEAFF. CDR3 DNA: TGTGCCAGCTCGGGACAAGTCCTCATGAACACTGAAGCTTTCTTT.